Listed below are T cell receptor beta chains from one sample, sequenced in a study of monozygotic twins with inflammatory bowel disease. With the 5' RACE reads reprocessed, TCRdb shows one record per CDR3 protein and no DNA. The sample has about 350,000 distinct CDR3 sequences. The sequencing input was blood. The receptors derive from a human donor with ulcerative colitis or Crohn's disease, or a healthy co-twin of an affected twin (not recorded which). Each CDR3 is given with its conserved first and last residue. Fields, in order: V gene, J gene, CDR3 protein.

v_call: TRBV28
j_call: TRBJ1-2
cdr3_aa: CASSFGGRVGYTF

v_call: TRBV4-1
j_call: TRBJ2-5
cdr3_aa: CASSRGGLAGVPETQYF

v_call: TRBV11-2
j_call: TRBJ2-2
cdr3_aa: CASSGLTSGGLLNTGELFF

v_call: TRBV19
j_call: TRBJ2-1
cdr3_aa: CASSLLTGSTTEQFF

v_call: TRBV4-1
j_call: TRBJ2-5
cdr3_aa: CASSPTGGLGETQYF

v_call: TRBV29-1
j_call: TRBJ2-1
cdr3_aa: CSVSTANNEQFF

v_call: TRBV5-1
j_call: TRBJ2-5
cdr3_aa: CASTPRRREAFQETQYF

v_call: TRBV5-1
j_call: TRBJ2-2
cdr3_aa: CASSPNRGPSNTGELFF

v_call: TRBV5-1
j_call: TRBJ2-2
cdr3_aa: CASSSGLAGAPGELFF

v_call: TRBV29-1
j_call: TRBJ1-5
cdr3_aa: CSVVGNSNQPQHF

v_call: TRBV7-9
j_call: TRBJ2-1
cdr3_aa: CASSLDLGGRDEQFF

v_call: TRBV20-1
j_call: TRBJ1-5
cdr3_aa: CSARGAYSNQPQHF

v_call: TRBV28
j_call: TRBJ2-1
cdr3_aa: CASSEPGLAGEQFF

v_call: TRBV12-3/TRBV12-4
j_call: TRBJ2-6
cdr3_aa: CASGVAGANVLTF

v_call: TRBV11-2
j_call: TRBJ2-3
cdr3_aa: CASSLGRSLTDTQYF

v_call: TRBV12-2
j_call: TRBJ2-7
cdr3_aa: CASRSTNEQYF

v_call: TRBV4-3
j_call: TRBJ1-5
cdr3_aa: CASSQNGGLNQPQHF

v_call: TRBV18
j_call: TRBJ2-3
cdr3_aa: CASSQIGQTLSTDTQYF

v_call: TRBV20-1
j_call: TRBJ1-5
cdr3_aa: CSALGSSVNQPQHF

v_call: TRBV7-2
j_call: TRBJ2-7
cdr3_aa: CASSTPDASYEQYF